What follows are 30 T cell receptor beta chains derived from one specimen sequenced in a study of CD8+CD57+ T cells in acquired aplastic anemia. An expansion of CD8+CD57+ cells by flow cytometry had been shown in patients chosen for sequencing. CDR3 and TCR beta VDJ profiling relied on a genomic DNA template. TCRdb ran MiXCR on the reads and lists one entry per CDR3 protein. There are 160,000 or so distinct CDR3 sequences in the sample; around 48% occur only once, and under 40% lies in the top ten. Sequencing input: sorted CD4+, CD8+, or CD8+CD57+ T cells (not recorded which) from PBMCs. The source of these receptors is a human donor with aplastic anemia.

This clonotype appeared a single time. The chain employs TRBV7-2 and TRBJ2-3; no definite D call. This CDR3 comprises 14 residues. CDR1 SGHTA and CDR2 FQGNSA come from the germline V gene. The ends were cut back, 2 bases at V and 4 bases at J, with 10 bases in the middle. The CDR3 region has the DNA TGTGCCAGCAGCTTAAGTCGAGGTCCAGATACGCAGTATTTT. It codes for CASSLSRGPDTQYF. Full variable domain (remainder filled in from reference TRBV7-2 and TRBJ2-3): GAGVSQSPSNKVTEKGKDVELRCDPISGHTALYWYRQSLGQGLEFLIYFQGNSAPDKSGLPSDRFSAERTGGSVSTLTIQRTQQEDSAVYLCASSLSRGPDTQYFGPGTRLTVL.

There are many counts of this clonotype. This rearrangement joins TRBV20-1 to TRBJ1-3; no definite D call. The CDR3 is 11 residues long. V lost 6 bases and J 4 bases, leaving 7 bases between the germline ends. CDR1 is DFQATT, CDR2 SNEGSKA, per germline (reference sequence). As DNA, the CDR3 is TGCAGTGCCGATAAGGGAAACACCATATATTTT. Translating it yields CSADKGNTIYF.

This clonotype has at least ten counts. CDR3 in amino acids: CASSLSASGRDYEQYF. The CDR3 DNA sequence: TGTGCCAGCAGTTTGTCCGCTAGCGGGAGGGACTACGAGCAGTACTTC. The rearrangement uses TRBV27 and TRBJ2-7; 12 positions agree with TRBD2. The junction had 6 bases not matched to a gene; V was cut back by 3 bases and J by 3 bases. The germline gives CDR1 MNHEY, CDR2 SMNVEV (reference sequence). This CDR3 contains 16 residues.

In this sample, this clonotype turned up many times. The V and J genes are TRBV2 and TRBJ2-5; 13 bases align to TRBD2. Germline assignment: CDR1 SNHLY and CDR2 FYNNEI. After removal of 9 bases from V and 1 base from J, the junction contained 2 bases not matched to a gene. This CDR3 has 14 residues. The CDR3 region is CASGLAGAQETQYF. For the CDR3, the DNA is TGTGCCAGTGGACTAGCGGGAGCCCAAGAGACCCAGTACTTC. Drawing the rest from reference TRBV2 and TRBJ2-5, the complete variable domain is EPEVTQTPSHQVTQMGQEVILRCVPISNHLYFYWYRQILGQKVEFLVSFYNNEISEKSEIFDDQFSVERPDGSNFTLKIRSTKLEDSAMYFCASGLAGAQETQYFGPGTRLLVL.

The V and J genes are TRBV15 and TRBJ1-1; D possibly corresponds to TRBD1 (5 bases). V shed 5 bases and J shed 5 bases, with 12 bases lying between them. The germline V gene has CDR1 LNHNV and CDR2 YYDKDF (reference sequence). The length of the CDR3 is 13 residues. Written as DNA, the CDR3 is TGTGCCACCAGCCGTTTTTGGGGGACTGAAGCTTTCTTT. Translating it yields CATSRFWGTEAFF. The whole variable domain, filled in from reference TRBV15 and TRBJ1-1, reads DAMVIQNPRYQVTQFGKPVTLSCSQTLNHNVMYWYQQKSSQAPKLLFHYYDKDFNNEADTPDNFQSRRPNTSFCFLDIRSPGLGDTAMYLCATSRFWGTEAFFGQGTRLTVV.

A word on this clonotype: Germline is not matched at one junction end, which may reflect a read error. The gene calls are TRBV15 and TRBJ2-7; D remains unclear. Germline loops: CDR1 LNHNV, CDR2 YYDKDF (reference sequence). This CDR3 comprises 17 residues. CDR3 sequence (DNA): TGCGCCACCAGCAGACACCCGTTAGGACGGCCGACCTACGAGCAGTACTTC. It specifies CATSRHPLGRPTYEQYF.

As DNA, the CDR3 is TGTGCCAGCTATAAGACAGGCCTGAAAGCTTTCTTT. Residues: CASYKTGLKAFF. The J gene is TRBJ1-1, the V gene TRBV6-1; D might be TRBD1 (6 bases). Germline V CDR1 and CDR2: MNHNS, SASEGT. This CDR3 is 12 amino acids long. V lost 8 bases and J 9 bases, leaving 16 bases between the germline ends.

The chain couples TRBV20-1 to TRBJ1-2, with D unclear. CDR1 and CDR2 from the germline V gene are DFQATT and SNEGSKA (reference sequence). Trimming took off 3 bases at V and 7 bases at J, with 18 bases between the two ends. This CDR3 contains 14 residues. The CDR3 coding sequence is TGCAGTGCTAGTCGGGAGGGATTGCTCGGTGGCTACACCTTC. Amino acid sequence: CSASREGLLGGYTF.

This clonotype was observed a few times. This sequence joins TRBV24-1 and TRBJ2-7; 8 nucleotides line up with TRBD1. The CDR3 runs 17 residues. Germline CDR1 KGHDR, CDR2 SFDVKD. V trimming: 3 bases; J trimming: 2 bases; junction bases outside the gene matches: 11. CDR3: CATSDPSRTGTAYEQYF. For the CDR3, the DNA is TGTGCCACCAGTGATCCCTCCAGGACAGGGACCGCCTACGAGCAGTACTTC.

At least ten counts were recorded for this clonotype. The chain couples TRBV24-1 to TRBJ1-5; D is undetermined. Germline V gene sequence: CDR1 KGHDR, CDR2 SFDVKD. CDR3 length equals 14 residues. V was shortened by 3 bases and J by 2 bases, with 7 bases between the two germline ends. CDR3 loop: CATSDTVGNQPQHF. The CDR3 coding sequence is TGTGCCACCAGTGATACGGTTGGCAATCAGCCCCAGCATTTT.

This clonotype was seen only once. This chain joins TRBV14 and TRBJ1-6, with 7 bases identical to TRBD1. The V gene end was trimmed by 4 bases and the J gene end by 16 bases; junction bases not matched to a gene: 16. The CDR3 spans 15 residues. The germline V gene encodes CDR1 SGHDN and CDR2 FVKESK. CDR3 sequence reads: CASSPRQGTGDRLHF. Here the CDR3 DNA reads TGTGCCAGCAGCCCACGACAGGGCACGGGGGACCGTCTCCACTTT.

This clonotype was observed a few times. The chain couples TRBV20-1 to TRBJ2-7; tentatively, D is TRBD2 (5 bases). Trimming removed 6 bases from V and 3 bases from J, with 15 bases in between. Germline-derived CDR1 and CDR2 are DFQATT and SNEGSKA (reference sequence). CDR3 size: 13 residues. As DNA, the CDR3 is TGCAGTGCGGACCTCCCCGGACTCTACGAGCAGTACTTC. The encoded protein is CSADLPGLYEQYF.

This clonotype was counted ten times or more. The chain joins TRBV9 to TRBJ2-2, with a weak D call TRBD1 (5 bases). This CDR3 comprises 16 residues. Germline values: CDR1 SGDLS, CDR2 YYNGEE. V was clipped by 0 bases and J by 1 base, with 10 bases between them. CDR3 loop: CASSVDPRVNTGELFF. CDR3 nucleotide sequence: TGTGCCAGCAGCGTAGACCCCAGGGTGAACACCGGGGAGCTGTTTTTT.

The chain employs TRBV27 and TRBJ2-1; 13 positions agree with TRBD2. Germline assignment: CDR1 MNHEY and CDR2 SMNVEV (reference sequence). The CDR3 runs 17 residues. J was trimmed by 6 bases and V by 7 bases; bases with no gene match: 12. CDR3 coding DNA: TGTGCCAGCACCCCCCGGGGACTAGCGGGAACCACCAATGAGCAGTTCTTC. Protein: CASTPRGLAGTTNEQFF.

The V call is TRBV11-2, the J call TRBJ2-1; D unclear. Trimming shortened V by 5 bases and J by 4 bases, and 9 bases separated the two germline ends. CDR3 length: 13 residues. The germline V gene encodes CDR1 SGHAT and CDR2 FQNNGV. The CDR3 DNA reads TGTGCCAGCAGCCGAGGACGGTACAATGAGCAGTTCTTC. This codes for CASSRGRYNEQFF.

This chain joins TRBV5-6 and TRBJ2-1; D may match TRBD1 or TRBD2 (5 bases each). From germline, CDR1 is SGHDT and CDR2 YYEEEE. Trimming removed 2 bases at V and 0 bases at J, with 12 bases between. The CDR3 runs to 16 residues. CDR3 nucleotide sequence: TGTGCCAGCAGCTTTTTCGAGGGGAGCTCCTACAATGAGCAGTTCTTC. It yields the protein CASSFFEGSSYNEQFF.

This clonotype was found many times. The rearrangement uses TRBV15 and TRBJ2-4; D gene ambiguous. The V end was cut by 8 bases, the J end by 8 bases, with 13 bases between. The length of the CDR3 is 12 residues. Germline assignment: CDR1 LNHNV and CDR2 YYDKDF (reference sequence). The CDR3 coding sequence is TGTGCCACCGGGGAATCAAGGGACATTCAGTACTTC. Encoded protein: CATGESRDIQYF.

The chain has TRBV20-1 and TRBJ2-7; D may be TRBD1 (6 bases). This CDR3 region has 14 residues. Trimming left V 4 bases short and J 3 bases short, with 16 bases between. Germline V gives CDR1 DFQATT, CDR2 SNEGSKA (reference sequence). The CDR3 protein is CSATPRGQSYEQYF. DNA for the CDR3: TGCAGTGCTACGCCCCGGGGACAAAGCTACGAGCAGTACTTC.

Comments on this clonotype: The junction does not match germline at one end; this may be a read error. The DNA of the CDR3 is TGTGCCAGCAGTCTCCGAGAGACGAGCTCCTACAATGAGCAGTTCTTC. Translated: CASSLRETSSYNEQFF. This chain joins TRBV10-3 and TRBJ2-1; D not resolved. The CDR3 is 16 amino acids. From germline, CDR1 is ENHRY and CDR2 SYGVKD.

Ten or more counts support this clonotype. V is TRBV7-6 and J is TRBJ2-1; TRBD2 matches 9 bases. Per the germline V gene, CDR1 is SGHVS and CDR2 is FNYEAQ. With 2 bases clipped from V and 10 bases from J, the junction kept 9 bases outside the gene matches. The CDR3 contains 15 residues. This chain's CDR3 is CASSLLIAGVEEQFF. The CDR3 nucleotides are TGTGCCAGCAGCTTATTGATAGCGGGAGTGGAAGAGCAGTTCTTC.

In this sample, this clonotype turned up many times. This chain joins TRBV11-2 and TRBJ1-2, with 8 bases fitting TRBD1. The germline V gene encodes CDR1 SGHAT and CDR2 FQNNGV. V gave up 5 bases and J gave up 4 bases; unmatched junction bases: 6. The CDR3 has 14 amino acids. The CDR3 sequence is CASSQTGDGYGYTF. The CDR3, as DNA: TGTGCCAGCAGCCAGACAGGGGATGGCTATGGCTACACCTTC.

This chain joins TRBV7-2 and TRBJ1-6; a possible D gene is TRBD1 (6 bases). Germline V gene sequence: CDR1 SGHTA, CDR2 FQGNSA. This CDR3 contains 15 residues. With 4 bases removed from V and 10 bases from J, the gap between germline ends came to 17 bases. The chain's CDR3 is CASSSGASSGSPLHF. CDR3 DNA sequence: TGTGCCAGCAGCTCAGGGGCATCGTCGGGATCACCCCTCCACTTT.

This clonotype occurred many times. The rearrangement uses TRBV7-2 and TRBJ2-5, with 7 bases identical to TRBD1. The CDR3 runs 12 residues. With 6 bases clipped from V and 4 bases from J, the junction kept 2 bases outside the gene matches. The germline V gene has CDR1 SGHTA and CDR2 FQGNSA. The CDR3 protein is CASRDRRETQYF. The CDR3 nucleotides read TGTGCCAGCAGGGACAGGCGAGAGACCCAGTACTTC.

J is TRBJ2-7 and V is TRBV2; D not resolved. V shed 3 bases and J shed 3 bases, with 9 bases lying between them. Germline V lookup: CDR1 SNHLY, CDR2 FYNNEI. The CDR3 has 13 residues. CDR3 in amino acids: CASSEPPLYEQYF. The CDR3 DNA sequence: TGTGCCAGCAGTGAGCCCCCCCTCTACGAGCAGTACTTC.

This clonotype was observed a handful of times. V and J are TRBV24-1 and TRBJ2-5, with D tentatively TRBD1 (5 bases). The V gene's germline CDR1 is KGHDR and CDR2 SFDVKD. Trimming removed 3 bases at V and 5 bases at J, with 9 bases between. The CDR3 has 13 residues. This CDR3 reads CATSDGAQETQYF. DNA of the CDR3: TGTGCCACCAGTGATGGGGCGCAGGAGACCCAGTACTTC.

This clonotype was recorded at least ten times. CDR3 DNA sequence: TGTGCCACCAGTGATAGCAGAGACTTCTACAATGAGCAGTTCTTC. This translates into CATSDSRDFYNEQFF. The gene calls are TRBV24-1 and TRBJ2-1; no definite D call. Trimming pared 3 bases from V and 3 bases from J, leaving 11 bases between. The CDR3 is 15 amino acids. Per germline, CDR1 KGHDR and CDR2 SFDVKD.

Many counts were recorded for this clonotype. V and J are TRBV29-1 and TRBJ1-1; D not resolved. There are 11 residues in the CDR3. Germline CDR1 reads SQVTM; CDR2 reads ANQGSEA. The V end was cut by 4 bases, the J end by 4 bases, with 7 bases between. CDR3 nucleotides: TGCAGCGTTGCAGCCCTCACTGAAGCTTTCTTT. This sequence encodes CSVAALTEAFF.

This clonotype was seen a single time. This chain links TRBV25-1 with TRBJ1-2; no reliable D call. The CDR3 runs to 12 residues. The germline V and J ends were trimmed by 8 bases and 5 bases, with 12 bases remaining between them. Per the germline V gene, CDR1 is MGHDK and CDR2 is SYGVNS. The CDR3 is CASRAEKYGYTF. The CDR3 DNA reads TGTGCCAGCCGGGCGGAGAAATATGGCTACACCTTC.

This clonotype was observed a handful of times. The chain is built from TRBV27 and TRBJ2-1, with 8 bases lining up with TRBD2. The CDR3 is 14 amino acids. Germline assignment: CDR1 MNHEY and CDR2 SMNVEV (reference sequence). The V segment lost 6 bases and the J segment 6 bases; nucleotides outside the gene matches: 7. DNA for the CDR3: TGTGCCAGCAGGCTGACTAGCGTTGTCAATGAGCAGTTCTTC. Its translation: CASRLTSVVNEQFF.

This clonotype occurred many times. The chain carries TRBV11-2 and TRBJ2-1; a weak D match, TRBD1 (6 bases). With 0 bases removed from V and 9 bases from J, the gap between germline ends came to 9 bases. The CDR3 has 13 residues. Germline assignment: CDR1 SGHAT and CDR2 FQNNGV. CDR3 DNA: TGTGCCAGCAGCTTAGATAGGGGGTCTGAGCAGTTCTTC. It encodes CASSLDRGSEQFF.